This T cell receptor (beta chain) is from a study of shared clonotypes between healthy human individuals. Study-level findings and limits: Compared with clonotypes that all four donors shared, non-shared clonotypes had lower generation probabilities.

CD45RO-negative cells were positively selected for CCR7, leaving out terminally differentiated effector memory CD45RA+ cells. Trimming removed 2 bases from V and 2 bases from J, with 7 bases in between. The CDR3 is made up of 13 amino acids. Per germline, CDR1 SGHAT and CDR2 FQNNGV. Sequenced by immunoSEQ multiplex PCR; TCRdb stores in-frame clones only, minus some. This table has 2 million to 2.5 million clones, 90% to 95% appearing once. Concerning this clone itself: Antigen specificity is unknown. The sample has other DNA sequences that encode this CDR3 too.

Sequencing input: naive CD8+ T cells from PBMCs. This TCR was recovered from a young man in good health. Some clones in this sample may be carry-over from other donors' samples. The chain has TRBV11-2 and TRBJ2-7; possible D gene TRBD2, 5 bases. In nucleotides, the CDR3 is TGTGCCAGCAGCTTATACGGGACCTACGAGCAGTACTTC. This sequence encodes CASSLYGTYEQYF.